This T cell receptor beta chain was identified during a study of cytomegalovirus exposure and HLA in healthy donors. Overall study: From donors who were HLA-typed, an early data release held around 80 million unique TCRs.

The V gene's germline CDR1 is SGHDT and CDR2 YYEEEE. This CDR3 contains 13 residues. Trimming removed 3 bases from V and 6 bases from J, with 13 bases in between. Both 60 Vbeta primers and 13 Jbeta primers went into the PCR. Method: immunoSEQ multiplex PCR; TCRdb's copy keeps in-frame clones and lacks some. This table has under 200,000 clones, 68% appearing once. Specimen: PBMCs. The source of this sequence is a man over 45 in good health and CMV-seronegative. The chain employs TRBV5-6 and TRBJ2-7; tentative D call: TRBD1 (6 bases). This CDR3 is CASSWTVGGEQYF. DNA for the CDR3: TGTGCCAGCAGCTGGACAGTTGGGGGCGAGCAGTACTTC.